The entry below gives a single T cell receptor beta chain sequence along with its context. Germline V gene lookup returns CDR1 SQVTM and CDR2 ANQGSEA. This CDR3 has 12 amino acids. Trimming pared 7 bases from V and 5 bases from J, leaving 15 bases between. This entry is derived from a study of blood T cell repertoires in COVID-19. The wider study: Donors in the United States, Italy and Spain gave samples during acute or convalescent COVID-19. PBMCs, B-cell-depleted T cells, or T cells were the source of the cDNA or gDNA that made up the material.

Study processing details: Scientists estimated how many nucleated cells there were by amplifying reference gene primers. Repertoires were generated with immunoSEQ multiplex PCR, while TCRdb's copy carries only in-frame clones and drops some. Clone size and the V and J calls come from that table; the DNA yielded D and trimming. The repertoire consists of about 280,000 clones, with roughly 85% occurring once and the leading ten covering 5.1%. The chain links TRBV29-1 to TRBJ2-7; D possibly corresponds to TRBD2 (6 bases). The clonotype originates from a man between 50 and 59 years old with active or convalescent COVID-19. Sequencing input: peripheral blood. Here the CDR3 DNA reads TGCAGCGCGCGGGGACTCTGGGACGAGCAGTACTTC. Its protein product is CSARGLWDEQYF.